The 11 T cell receptor beta chains below come from one sample, sequenced in a study of cytomegalovirus exposure and HLA in healthy donors. It was with 60 Vbeta and 13 Jbeta primers that the PCR ran. The assay was immunoSEQ multiplex PCR, and TCRdb's table has in-frame clones only and misses some. The table has about 75,000 clones, 84% seen once. The sample consisted of PBMCs. All receptors derive from an older man in good health and CMV-seropositive.

The sample holds a few counts of this clone. The V and J genes are TRBV30 and TRBJ1-5; 8 nucleotides agree with TRBD1. CDR3 size: 15 residues. The J segment lost 7 bases and the V segment lost 2 bases, leaving 10 bases of the junction unmatched. From germline, CDR1 is GTSNPN and CDR2 SVGIG (reference sequence). The CDR3, as DNA: TGTGCCTGGAGTCACCGGACAGGGAGCCGGCAGCCCCAGCATTTT. Residues: CAWSHRTGSRQPQHF.

The CDR3 spells CASSQRVAGANVLTF. In DNA form, the CDR3 reads TGTGCCAGCAGTCAGCGAGTAGCTGGGGCCAACGTCCTGACTTTC. J is TRBJ2-6 and V is TRBV6-5; D remains ambiguous. Trimming shortened V by 5 bases and J by 2 bases, and 10 bases separated the two germline ends. The CDR3 spans 15 residues. Germline V gives CDR1 MNHEY, CDR2 SVGAGI.

The chain employs TRBV19 and TRBJ1-1; D might be TRBD1 (6 bases). The ends were cut back, 3 bases at V and 3 bases at J, with 11 bases in the middle. CDR1 LNHDA and CDR2 SQIVND come from the germline V gene (reference sequence). The CDR3 contains 14 residues. CDR3 region: CASSMGALHTEAFF. In nucleotides, the CDR3 is TGTGCCAGTAGTATGGGGGCTCTTCACACTGAAGCTTTCTTT.

The chain couples TRBV2 to TRBJ1-2; D is unresolved. The germline CDR1 and CDR2 sequences are SNHLY and FYNNEI. The CDR3 is 13 residues long. V dropped 1 base and J dropped 0 bases, with 3 bases sitting between them. CDR3 residues: CASSEGTNYGYTF. CDR3 bases: TGTGCCAGCAGTGAAGGTACTAACTATGGCTACACCTTC.

This clone was picked up one time. The chain carries TRBV28 and TRBJ2-1, with 7 bases lining up with TRBD2. The CDR3 consists of 15 residues. CDR1 is MDHEN and CDR2 is SYDVKM in the germline V gene. V dropped 10 bases and J dropped 1; count of bases not matched to a gene: 10. The CDR3 nucleotides are TGTGCCACCCTGGGTAGCGGGTTTTCCTACAATGAGCAGTTCTTC. It translates to CATLGSGFSYNEQFF.

This chain connects TRBV5-6 to TRBJ2-3, with 7 bases that match TRBD1. There are 13 residues in the CDR3. The J segment lost 3 bases and the V segment lost 4 bases, leaving 2 bases of the junction unmatched. The germline gives CDR1 SGHDT, CDR2 YYEEEE. This chain's CDR3 is CASSPTGTDTQYF. In DNA form, the CDR3 reads TGTGCCAGCAGCCCGACAGGGACAGATACGCAGTATTTT.

This clone showed up just once. The chain couples TRBV5-1 to TRBJ1-1; the D gene is possibly TRBD1 (5 bases). Germline-derived CDR1 and CDR2 are SGHRS and YFSETQ. This CDR3 is 15 amino acids long. Trimming stripped 5 bases from V and 3 bases from J, with 17 bases between. CDR3 loop: CASRWGAGLDTEAFF. DNA for the CDR3: TGCGCCAGCAGGTGGGGCGCAGGTTTGGACACTGAAGCTTTCTTT.

This chain links TRBV6-5 with TRBJ1-5; D uncertain. V dropped 6 bases and J dropped 4 bases, with 13 bases sitting between them. The CDR3 length is 14 residues. Germline CDR1 is MNHEY and CDR2 is SVGAGI. The CDR3 loop reads CASSPAQNNQPQHF. CDR3 in DNA: TGTGCCAGCAGCCCTGCACAGAATAATCAGCCCCAGCATTTT.

V is TRBV7-2 and J is TRBJ2-6, with D possibly matching TRBD2 (5 bases). Germline V gene data show CDR1 as SGHTA and CDR2 as FQGNSA. The CDR3 extends over 17 amino acids. V lost 2 bases and J 2 bases, leaving 13 bases between the germline ends. The CDR3 loop reads CASSLRAPGTGANVLTF. The CDR3 DNA reads TGTGCCAGCAGCTTAAGGGCCCCGGGAACTGGGGCCAACGTCCTGACTTTC. Complete variable domain (other parts from reference TRBV7-2 and TRBJ2-6): GAGVSQSPSNKVTEKGKDVELRCDPISGHTALYWYRQSLGQGLEFLIYFQGNSAPDKSGLPSDRFSAERTGGSVSTLTIQRTQQEDSAVYLCASSLRAPGTGANVLTFGAGSRLTVL.

The chain joins TRBV25-1 to TRBJ2-1, with a weak D call TRBD2 (6 bases). Germline CDR1 is MGHDK and CDR2 is SYGVNS. The V end lost 4 bases, the J end lost 7 bases, and 14 bases lay between the germline ends. This CDR3 region has 14 residues. The CDR3 DNA sequence: TGTGCCAGCAGTGGTCTAGCGTTTAGGAATGAGCAGTTCTTC. Translated: CASSGLAFRNEQFF. The whole variable domain, filled in from reference TRBV25-1 and TRBJ2-1, reads EADIYQTPRYLVIGTGKKITLECSQTMGHDKMYWYQQDPGMELHLIHYSYGVNSTEKGDLSSESTVSRIRTEHFPLTLESARPSHTSQYLCASSGLAFRNEQFFGPGTRLTVL.

The gene calls are TRBV11-2 and TRBJ2-5, with D possibly matching TRBD2 (5 bases). Trimming removed 5 bases at V and 2 bases at J, with 12 bases between. CDR3 size: 14 residues. Per the germline V gene, CDR1 is SGHAT and CDR2 is FQNNGV. CDR3 DNA sequence: TGTGCCAGCAGCCCGGGATTGATTCAAGAGACCCAGTACTTC. It translates to CASSPGLIQETQYF.